The clone carrying this TCR beta chain has just one count. This CDR3 has 15 residues. Per germline, CDR1 SGHVS and CDR2 FNYEAQ. V dropped 1 base and J dropped 5; count of bases not matched to a gene: 7. Ten milliliters of peripheral blood were drawn from each donor. The record originates from a study of blood T cells in healthy people across ages. Combining a sample-barcoded 5' primer with a J-beta primer mix, a second PCR ran for roughly 7 to 11 cycles. TCRdb reanalysed the 5' RACE reads using MiXCR and keeps one entry per CDR3 protein. The data show more than 450,000 distinct CDR3 sequences, approximately 26% seen once. Another study also made use of these data, one on T cells of mothers and their children. Per that study: Three healthy Caucasian mothers served as donors, and their six children did as well. The TCR beta CDR3 read count exceeded 8.5 million for each mother and was some 2.7 million for each child. Evidence of persistent microchimeric T cell clones was absent.

The chain joins TRBV7-6 to TRBJ2-7; TRBD2 matches 8 bases. This receptor was identified in a boy aged 2-15 years in good health. Sequenced sample: blood. CDR3 region: CASSLVPAGGNEQYF. CDR3 nucleotide sequence: TGTGCCAGCAGCTTAGTCCCGGCGGGAGGAAACGAGCAGTACTTC. Full variable domain (rest looked up from reference TRBV7-6 and TRBJ2-7): GAGVSQSPRYKVTKRGQDVALRCDPISGHVSLYWYRQALGQGPEFLTYFNYEAQQDKSGLPNDRFSAERPEGSISTLTIQRTEQRDSAMYRCASSLVPAGGNEQYFGPGTRLTVT.